One sample yielded the 15 T cell receptor beta chains listed below, sequenced in a study of blood T cell repertoires in COVID-19. Data came from immunoSEQ multiplex PCR; TCRdb stores just in-frame clones and leaves some out. The data contain about 45,000 clones, 83% of them seen just once; the ten biggest clones take up around 8%. The sample was peripheral blood. The receptor source for this set is a man older than 75 in a cohort sampled during active COVID-19.

The chain combines TRBV5-6 with TRBJ2-3; D call uncertain. Per germline, CDR1 SGHDT and CDR2 YYEEEE. V dropped 4 bases and J dropped 0 bases, with 6 bases sitting between them. The CDR3 loop spans 13 amino acids. CDR3 in amino acids: CASSATSTDTQYF. The CDR3 nucleotides read TGTGCCAGCAGCGCAACTAGCACAGATACGCAGTATTTT.

This chain links TRBV7-9 with TRBJ1-4, with 10 bases matching TRBD1. Per the germline V gene, CDR1 is SEHNR and CDR2 is FQNEAQ (reference sequence). Trimming cost V 4 bases and J 8 bases; bases outside gene matches: 4. CDR3 length equals 14 residues. Here the CDR3 DNA reads TGTGCCAGCAGCTGGACAGGGGGTGGGGAAAAACTGTTTTTT. It specifies CASSWTGGGEKLFF.

The chain carries TRBV5-6 and TRBJ1-6; no reliable D call. V lost 2 bases and J lost 15, with 15 bases in between. The V gene's germline CDR1 is SGHDT and CDR2 YYEEEE. This CDR3 has 13 amino acids. CDR3 in DNA: TGTGCCAGCAGCTTCCGGCTGGCCGGGGTCCTCCACTTT. Its protein is CASSFRLAGVLHF. Filled out from reference TRBV5-6 and TRBJ1-6, the complete variable domain reads DAGVTQSPTHLIKTRGQQVTLRCSPKSGHDTVSWYQQALGQGPQFIFQYYEEEERQRGNFPDRFSGHQFPNYSSELNVNALLLGDSALYLCASSFRLAGVLHFGNGTRLTVT.

V usage is TRBV7-2 and J usage is TRBJ1-1; D possibly corresponds to TRBD1 (6 bases). In germline, CDR1 is SGHTA, CDR2 FQGNSA. This CDR3 is 13 amino acids long. With 5 bases removed from V and 4 bases from J, the gap between germline ends came to 11 bases. DNA of the CDR3: TGTGCCAGCAGCCCACAGGGCGGCACTGAAGCTTTCTTT. This sequence encodes CASSPQGGTEAFF. Filled out from reference TRBV7-2 and TRBJ1-1, the complete variable domain reads GAGVSQSPSNKVTEKGKDVELRCDPISGHTALYWYRQSLGQGLEFLIYFQGNSAPDKSGLPSDRFSAERTGGSVSTLTIQRTQQEDSAVYLCASSPQGGTEAFFGQGTRLTVV.

This clone was observed once. This chain connects TRBV27 to TRBJ2-3, with 11 bases identical to TRBD2. Trimming removed 7 bases from V and 5 bases from J; junction bases left unmatched: 11. The CDR3 is 16 residues long. Germline V gene lookup returns CDR1 MNHEY and CDR2 SMNVEV (reference sequence). This chain's CDR3 is CASTPLAGGPIDTQYF. CDR3 sequence (DNA): TGTGCCAGCACCCCTTTAGCGGGAGGGCCGATAGATACGCAGTATTTT.

In nucleotides, the CDR3 is TGTGCCAGTTCAGGGTTGAGTTTCTATGGCTACACCTTC. This codes for CASSGLSFYGYTF. The rearrangement uses TRBV28 and TRBJ1-2; D might be TRBD1 (5 bases). Trimming took 9 bases from V and 4 from J, leaving 15 bases between them. CDR1 MDHEN and CDR2 SYDVKM come from the germline V gene. The CDR3 covers 13 residues.

This chain links TRBV7-6 with TRBJ2-7, with a weak D call TRBD1 (6 bases). CDR1 SGHVS and CDR2 FNYEAQ come from the germline V gene. The CDR3 is 14 amino acids. V dropped 5 bases and J dropped 1 base, with 12 bases sitting between them. In nucleotides, the CDR3 is TGTGCCAGCAGCCGAGAAGGGGGATCCTACGAGCAGTACTTC. This gives the protein CASSREGGSYEQYF.

CDR3 DNA sequence: TGTGCCTGGAGTGTACAGGGAGGGAACATTCAGTACTTC. It codes for CAWSVQGGNIQYF. This rearrangement joins TRBV30 to TRBJ2-4, with D possibly TRBD2 on 7 matching bases. Per the germline V gene, CDR1 is GTSNPN and CDR2 is SVGIG (reference sequence). V was clipped by 0 bases and J by 7 bases, with 10 bases between them. The CDR3 consists of 13 residues.

This rearrangement joins TRBV27 to TRBJ1-2, with D perhaps TRBD1 (6 bases). The germline gives CDR1 MNHEY, CDR2 SMNVEV (reference sequence). The CDR3 totals 15 residues. V shed 5 bases and J shed 0 bases, with 13 bases lying between them. CDR3 bases: TGTGCCAGCAGTCGAAACAGGGAGACTAACTATGGCTACACCTTC. It translates to CASSRNRETNYGYTF.

The J gene is TRBJ1-2, the V gene TRBV15, with a weak D call TRBD1 (6 bases). V was trimmed by 5 bases and J by 4 bases, leaving 8 bases between them. Germline CDR1 reads LNHNV; CDR2 reads YYDKDF (reference sequence). The CDR3 is 12 amino acids. The CDR3 loop is CATSRDTYGYTF. The CDR3 DNA follows: TGTGCCACCAGCCGGGACACCTATGGCTACACCTTC.

The chain uses TRBV4-1 and TRBJ2-7; 12 bases fit TRBD1. CDR1 is MGHRA and CDR2 is YSYEKL in the germline V gene. This CDR3 spans 15 amino acids. Germline trimming cut 1 base from V and 5 bases from J; bases unmatched to any gene: 3. CDR3: CASSQAGDRGHEQYF. DNA of the CDR3: TGCGCCAGCAGCCAAGCAGGGGACAGGGGGCACGAGCAGTACTTC.

CDR3 region: CASSFDSYEQYF. The CDR3 DNA reads as TGTGCCAGCAGTTTCGACAGCTACGAGCAGTACTTC. The gene calls are TRBV7-2 and TRBJ2-7; possible D gene TRBD1, 5 bases. CDR3 length equals 12 residues. Trimming stripped 6 bases from V and 3 bases from J, with 9 bases between. From germline, CDR1 is SGHTA and CDR2 FQGNSA.

This clone was counted a single time. Other DNA sequences in this specimen translate into the identical CDR3. The gene calls are TRBV3-1 (or the pseudogene TRBV3-2) and TRBJ2-7, with TRBD2 matching 14 bases. The CDR3 has 15 amino acids. J was trimmed by 4 bases and V by 1 base; bases with no gene match: 0. The germline V gene encodes CDR1 LGHDT and CDR2 YNNKEL (reference sequence). In DNA, the CDR3 is TGTGCCAGCAGCCAAGGGACTAGCGGGGGGTACGAGCAGTACTTC. This translates into CASSQGTSGGYEQYF.

The gene calls are TRBV29-1 and TRBJ2-5; TRBD2 matches at 7 bases. The CDR3 has 13 residues. V lost 5 bases, J lost 4 bases, and 7 bases stayed unmatched. Germline CDR1 reads SQVTM; CDR2 reads ANQGSEA. The CDR3 DNA follows: TGCAGCGTTCGCTCCGGGACTACAGAGACCCAGTACTTC. Its protein is CSVRSGTTETQYF.

The chain joins TRBV6-5 to TRBJ1-3, with TRBD1 matching 7 bases. The germline gives CDR1 MNHEY, CDR2 SVGAGI. The trim removed 0 bases at V and 1 base at J, leaving 3 bases unmatched. This CDR3 is 16 amino acids long. The CDR3 DNA is TGTGCCAGCAGTTACTCGGACAGGCCGTCTGGAAACACCATATATTTT. It encodes CASSYSDRPSGNTIYF.